The 3 T cell receptor beta chains presented below share a single source sample, sequenced in a study of blood T cells in healthy people across ages. The use of a sample-barcoded 5' primer and a J-beta primer mix characterized a second PCR of about 7 to 12 cycles. MiXCR was run by TCRdb on the 5' RACE reads, yielding one entry per CDR3 protein. The repertoire holds about 2 million distinct CDR3 sequences, with around half as singletons. Sequencing was performed on blood. The receptor source for this set is a woman aged 40 to 50 in good health.

The chain carries TRBV20-1 and TRBJ2-1; D possibly corresponds to TRBD2 (5 bases). CDR3 length equals 14 residues. The germline gives CDR1 DFQATT, CDR2 SNEGSKA (reference sequence). Trimming removed 2 bases at V and 0 bases at J, with 8 bases between. This chain's CDR3 is CSARSAGSYNEQFF. CDR3 sequence (DNA): TGCAGTGCTAGATCCGCGGGCTCCTACAATGAGCAGTTCTTC.

The chain carries TRBV2 and TRBJ2-1, with TRBD1 matching 10 bases. The CDR3 extends over 15 amino acids. V lost 3 bases to trimming and J lost 6 bases; unmatched junction nucleotides: 5. The germline gives CDR1 SNHLY, CDR2 FYNNEI. CDR3 DNA sequence: TGTGCCAGCAGTGACGGGACAGGGGTTACCAATGAGCAGTTCTTC. This translates into CASSDGTGVTNEQFF.

The chain recombines TRBV27 with TRBJ2-4, with 12 bases aligning to TRBD2. The J call may be in error: the DNA end matches TRBJ2-7 better. The germline gives CDR1 MNHEY, CDR2 SMNVEV (reference sequence). CDR3 size: 18 residues. The CDR3 bases are TGTGCCAGCAGTTTATCTCGGCTAGCGGGGGGGCTTATACACGAGCAGTACTTC. Translation: CASSLSRLAGGLIHEQYF.